The 8 T cell receptor beta chains in this list originate from one sample, sequenced in a study of Ad26.COV2.S vaccination and SARS-CoV-2 variants. Treatment here: about 20 received Ad26.COV2.S at low or high dose, single or two shots; roughly five received placebo; per-sample allocation not given. The samples date from day 63 after the first vaccine or placebo injection. TCRdb's copy holds only in-frame clones and misses some; the assay was immunoSEQ multiplex PCR. The sample shows around 450,000 clones, more than 80% of them seen only once. The source material was peripheral blood, sampled in a trial of Ad26.COV2.S vaccine versus placebo. These TCRs come from a person between 18 and 65 years old who received the Ad26.COV2.S COVID-19 vaccine or a placebo.

The rearrangement links TRBV10-2 to TRBJ2-7; TRBD1 might be the D (6 bases). The V gene's germline CDR1 is WSHSY and CDR2 SAAADI. With 4 bases removed from V and 4 bases from J, the gap between germline ends came to 11 bases. The CDR3 totals 13 residues. CDR3 sequence: CASSGRGGYEQYF. DNA for the CDR3: TGCGCCAGCAGTGGCAGGGGCGGGTACGAGCAGTACTTC.

The V call is TRBV18, the J call TRBJ2-3; the match to TRBD2 covers 10 bases. Germline values: CDR1 KGHSH, CDR2 LQKENI. Unmatched junction bases numbered 3, after V lost 0 bases and J lost 6 bases. The CDR3 has 15 amino acids. CDR3 region: CASSPPGLAEDTQYF. The CDR3 DNA sequence: TGTGCCAGCTCACCACCCGGACTAGCGGAGGATACGCAGTATTTT. Variable domain in full (rest from reference TRBV18 and TRBJ2-3): NAGVMQNPRHLVRRRGQEARLRCSPMKGHSHVYWYRQLPEEGLKFMVYLQKENIIDESGMPKERFSAEFPKEGPSILRIQQVVRGDSAAYFCASSPPGLAEDTQYFGPGTRLTVL.

The rearrangement uses TRBV7-2 and TRBJ2-2; unclear D gene. Per germline, CDR1 SGHTA and CDR2 FQGNSA. The CDR3 totals 15 residues. The V end was cut by 5 bases, the J end by 3 bases, with 13 bases between. CDR3 bases: TGTGCCAGCAGCCTCAGGTCCCCGGACACCGGGGAGCTGTTTTTT. Translation: CASSLRSPDTGELFF.

This chain's CDR3 is CASAMAGENEQFF. Written as DNA, the CDR3 is TGTGCCAGCGCGATGGCAGGGGAAAATGAGCAGTTCTTC. The chain couples TRBV18 to TRBJ2-1, with TRBD1 as a possible D gene (6 bases). Germline assignment: CDR1 KGHSH and CDR2 LQKENI. This CDR3 contains 13 residues. V gave up 8 bases and J gave up 7 bases, with 15 bases separating them.

The chain links TRBV5-5 to TRBJ1-5; D call uncertain. The CDR3 is 15 amino acids. Germline loops: CDR1 SGHKS, CDR2 YYEKEE (reference sequence). The V end lost 3 bases, the J end lost 0 bases, and 10 bases lay between the germline ends. CDR3 sequence (DNA): TGTGCCAGCAGCTCAGACGGGGTTAGCAATCAGCCCCAGCATTTT. As protein: CASSSDGVSNQPQHF.

The V and J genes are TRBV15 and TRBJ2-1; D is undetermined. The CDR3 has 13 amino acids. The V end was cut by 5 bases, the J end by 0 bases, with 5 bases between. The germline CDR1 and CDR2 sequences are LNHNV and YYDKDF (reference sequence). The CDR3 protein is CATSASSYNEQFF. DNA of the CDR3: TGTGCCACCAGCGCTTCCTCCTACAATGAGCAGTTCTTC.

This rearrangement joins TRBV19 to TRBJ1-1, with 9 bases matching TRBD1. The junction had 2 bases not matched to a gene; V was cut back by 4 bases and J by 2 bases. CDR1 and CDR2 from the germline V gene are LNHDA and SQIVND (reference sequence). The CDR3 is 14 amino acids. CDR3: CASSRGQGNTEAFF. In nucleotides, the CDR3 is TGTGCCAGTAGTAGGGGACAGGGTAACACTGAAGCTTTCTTT.

This chain connects TRBV12-3 or TRBV12-4 to TRBJ1-2; the D is unclear. The CDR3 contains 12 residues. Trimming cost V 0 bases and J 13 bases, with 12 bases left between them. This CDR3 is CASSLAVQGGTF. The DNA of the CDR3 is TGTGCCAGCAGTTTAGCGGTTCAAGGAGGCACCTTC.